Listed here is a single T cell receptor beta chain. What it recognizes is unknown. The sample is drawn from a study of identical twins. Findings of the study overall: Abundant beta clonotypes from cord blood had fewer insertions, unlike memory repertoires, which showed none. Invariant T cells like MAIT and iNKT could partly confound the zero-insertion analyses. Researchers reported excess low generation probability among twin-shared out-of-frame alpha sequences.

Through template switching, a universal primer site was introduced, and the cDNA contained unique molecular identifiers. TCRdb reprocessed the 5' RACE reads via MiXCR and lists one record per CDR3 protein. The sample holds around 570,000 distinct CDR3 sequences, roughly 9.5% seen once. The CDR3 is 13 residues long. Germline V gives CDR1 DFQATT, CDR2 SNEGSKA (reference sequence). Trimming removed 3 bases from V and 9 bases from J; junction bases left unmatched: 6. The sample was also linked to a second study, of yellow fever vaccine responses in identical twins.

This chain uses TRBV20-1 with TRBJ2-1; the match to TRBD2 covers 9 bases. The clonotype comes from a woman aged 18-29 years in good health. Sequencing was done on a sample of PBMCs. CDR3: CSASLRGGGEQFF. The CDR3 nucleotides are TGCAGTGCTAGCCTGCGGGGGGGCGGTGAGCAGTTCTTC.